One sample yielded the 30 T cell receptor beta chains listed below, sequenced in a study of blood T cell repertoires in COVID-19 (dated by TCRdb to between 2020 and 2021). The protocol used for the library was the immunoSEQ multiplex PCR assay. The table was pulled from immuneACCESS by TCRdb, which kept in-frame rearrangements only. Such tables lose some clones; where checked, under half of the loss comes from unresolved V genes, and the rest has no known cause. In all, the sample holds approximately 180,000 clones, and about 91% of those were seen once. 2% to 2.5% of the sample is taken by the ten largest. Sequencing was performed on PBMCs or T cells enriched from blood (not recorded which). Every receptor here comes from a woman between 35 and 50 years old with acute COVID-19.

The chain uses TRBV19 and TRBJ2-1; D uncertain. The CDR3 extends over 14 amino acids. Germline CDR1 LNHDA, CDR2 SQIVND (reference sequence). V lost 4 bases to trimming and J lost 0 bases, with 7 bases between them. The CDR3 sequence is CASSSGSSYNEQFF. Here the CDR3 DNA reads TGTGCCAGTAGTAGCGGAAGCTCCTACAATGAGCAGTTCTTC.

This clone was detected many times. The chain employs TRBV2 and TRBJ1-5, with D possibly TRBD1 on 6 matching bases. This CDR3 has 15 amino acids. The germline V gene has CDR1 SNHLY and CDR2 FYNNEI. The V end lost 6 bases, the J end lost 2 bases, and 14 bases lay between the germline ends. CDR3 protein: CASSQDSGRNQPQHF. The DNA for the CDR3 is TGTGCCAGCAGCCAGGACAGTGGTCGCAATCAGCCCCAGCATTTT.

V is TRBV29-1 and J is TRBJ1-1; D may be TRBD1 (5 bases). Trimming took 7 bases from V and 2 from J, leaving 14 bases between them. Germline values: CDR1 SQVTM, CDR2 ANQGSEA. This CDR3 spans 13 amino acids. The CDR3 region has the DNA TGCAGCGCCACTACAGGATCCAACACTGAAGCTTTCTTT. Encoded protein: CSATTGSNTEAFF. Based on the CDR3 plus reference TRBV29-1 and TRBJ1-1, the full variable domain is SAVISQKPSRDICQRGTSLTIQCQVDSQVTMMFWYRQQPGQSLTLIATANQGSEATYESGFVIDKFPISRPNLTFSTLTVSNMSPEDSSIYLCSATTGSNTEAFFGQGTRLTVV.

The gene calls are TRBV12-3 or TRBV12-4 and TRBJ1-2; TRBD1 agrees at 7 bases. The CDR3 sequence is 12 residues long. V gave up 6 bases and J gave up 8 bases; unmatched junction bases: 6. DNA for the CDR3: TGTGCCAGCAGGACAGGGTATTCGGGCTACACCTTC. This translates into CASRTGYSGYTF.

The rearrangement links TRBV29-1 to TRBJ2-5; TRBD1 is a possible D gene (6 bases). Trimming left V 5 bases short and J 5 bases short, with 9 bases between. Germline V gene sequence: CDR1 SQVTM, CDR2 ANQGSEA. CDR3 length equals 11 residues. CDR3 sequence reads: CSVRTAETQYF. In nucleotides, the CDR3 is TGCAGCGTTCGGACAGCGGAGACCCAGTACTTC.

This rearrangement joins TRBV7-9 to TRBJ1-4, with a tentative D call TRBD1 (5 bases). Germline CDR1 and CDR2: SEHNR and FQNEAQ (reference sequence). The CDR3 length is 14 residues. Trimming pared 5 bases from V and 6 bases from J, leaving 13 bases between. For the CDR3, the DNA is TGTGCCAGCAGCCCCCAAGAAGGGGATGAAAAACTGTTTTTT. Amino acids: CASSPQEGDEKLFF.

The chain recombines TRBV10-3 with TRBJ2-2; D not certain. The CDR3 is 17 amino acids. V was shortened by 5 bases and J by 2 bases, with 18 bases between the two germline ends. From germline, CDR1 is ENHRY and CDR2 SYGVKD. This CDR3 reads CAISIIDARINTGELFF. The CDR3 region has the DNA TGTGCCATCAGTATAATCGATGCCAGAATCAACACCGGGGAGCTGTTTTTT.

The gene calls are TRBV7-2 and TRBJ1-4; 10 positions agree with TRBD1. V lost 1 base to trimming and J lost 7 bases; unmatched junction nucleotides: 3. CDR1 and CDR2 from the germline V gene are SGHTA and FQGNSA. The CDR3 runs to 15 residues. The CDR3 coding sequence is TGTGCCAGCAGCTTAGGAGGACAGGGGGGTGAAAAACTGTTTTTT. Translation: CASSLGGQGGEKLFF.

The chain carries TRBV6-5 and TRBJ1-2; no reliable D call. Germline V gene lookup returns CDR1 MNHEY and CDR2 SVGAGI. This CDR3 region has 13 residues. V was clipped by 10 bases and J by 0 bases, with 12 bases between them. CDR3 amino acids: CATRPPANYGYTF. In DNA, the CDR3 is TGTGCCACGAGGCCCCCGGCTAACTATGGCTACACCTTC.

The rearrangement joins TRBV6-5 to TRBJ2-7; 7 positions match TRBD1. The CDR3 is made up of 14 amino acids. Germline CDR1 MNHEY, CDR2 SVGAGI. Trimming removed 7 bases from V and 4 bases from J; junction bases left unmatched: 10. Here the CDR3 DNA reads TGTGCCAGCAAAGCCGGACAGGCCCGTTACGAGCAGTACTTC. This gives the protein CASKAGQARYEQYF.

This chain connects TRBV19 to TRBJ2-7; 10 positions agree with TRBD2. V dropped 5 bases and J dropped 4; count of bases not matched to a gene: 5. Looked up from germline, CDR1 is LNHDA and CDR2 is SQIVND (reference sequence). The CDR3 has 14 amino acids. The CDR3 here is CASSPSGRGYEQYF. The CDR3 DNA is TGTGCCAGTAGTCCCAGCGGGAGGGGTTACGAGCAGTACTTC. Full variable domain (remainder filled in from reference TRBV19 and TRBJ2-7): DGGITQSPKYLFRKEGQNVTLSCEQNLNHDAMYWYRQDPGQGLRLIYYSQIVNDFQKGDIAEGYSVSREKKESFPLTVTSAQKNPTAFYLCASSPSGRGYEQYFGPGTRLTVT.

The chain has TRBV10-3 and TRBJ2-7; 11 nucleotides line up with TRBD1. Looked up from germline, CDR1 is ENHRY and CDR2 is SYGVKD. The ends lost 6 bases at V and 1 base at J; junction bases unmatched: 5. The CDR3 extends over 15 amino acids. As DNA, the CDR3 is TGTGCCATCAGGCACGGGACAGGGGGTTCCTACGAGCAGTACTTC. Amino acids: CAIRHGTGGSYEQYF.

CDR3 nucleotides: TGTGCCAGCAGCTTAAGTCCGCGGGGTGTCACTGAAGCTTTCTTT. This codes for CASSLSPRGVTEAFF. The rearrangement uses TRBV7-3 and TRBJ1-1; D remains unclear. Germline CDR1 SGHTA, CDR2 FQGTGA. The CDR3 is made up of 15 amino acids. Trimming left V 1 base short and J 4 bases short, with 13 bases between. Filled out from reference TRBV7-3 and TRBJ1-1, the complete variable domain reads GAGVSQTPSNKVTEKGKYVELRCDPISGHTALYWYRQSLGQGPEFLIYFQGTGAADDSGLPNDRFFAVRPEGSVSTLKIQRTERGDSAVYLCASSLSPRGVTEAFFGQGTRLTVV.

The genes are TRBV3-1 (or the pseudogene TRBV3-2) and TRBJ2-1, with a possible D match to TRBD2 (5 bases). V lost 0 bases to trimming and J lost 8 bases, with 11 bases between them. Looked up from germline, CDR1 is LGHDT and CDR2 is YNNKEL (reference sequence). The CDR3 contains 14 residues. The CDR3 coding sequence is TGTGCCAGCAGCCAAGATGGGAGCGTTGATGAGCAGTTCTTC. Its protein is CASSQDGSVDEQFF.

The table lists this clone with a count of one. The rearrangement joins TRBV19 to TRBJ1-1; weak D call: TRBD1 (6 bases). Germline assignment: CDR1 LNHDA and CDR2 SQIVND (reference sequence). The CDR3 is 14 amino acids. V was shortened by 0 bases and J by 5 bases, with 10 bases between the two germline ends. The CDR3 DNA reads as TGTGCCAGTAGTATAGAACTGGGGGCAACTGAAGCTTTCTTT. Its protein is CASSIELGATEAFF.

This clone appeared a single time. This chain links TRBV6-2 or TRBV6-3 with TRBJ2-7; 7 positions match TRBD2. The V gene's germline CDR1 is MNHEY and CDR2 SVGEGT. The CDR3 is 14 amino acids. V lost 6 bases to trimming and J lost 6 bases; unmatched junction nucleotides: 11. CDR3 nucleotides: TGTGCCAGCAGCGAACCACCGGGAGGCCCCGAGCAGTACTTC. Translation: CASSEPPGGPEQYF.

CDR3 sequence: CASSLGTGLSGANVLTF. CDR3 DNA sequence: TGCGCCAGCAGCTTGGGGACAGGACTCTCTGGGGCCAACGTCCTGACTTTC. The gene calls are TRBV5-1 and TRBJ2-6; 7 positions match TRBD1. This CDR3 region has 17 residues. Germline CDR1 SGHRS, CDR2 YFSETQ. Unmatched junction bases numbered 3, after V lost 0 bases and J lost 0 bases.

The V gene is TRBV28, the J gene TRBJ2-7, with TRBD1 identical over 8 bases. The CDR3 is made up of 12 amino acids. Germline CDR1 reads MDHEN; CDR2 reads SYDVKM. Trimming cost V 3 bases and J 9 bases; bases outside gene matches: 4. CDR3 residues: CASSFRGRRQYF. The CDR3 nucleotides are TGTGCCAGCAGTTTCAGGGGGCGTCGGCAGTACTTC.

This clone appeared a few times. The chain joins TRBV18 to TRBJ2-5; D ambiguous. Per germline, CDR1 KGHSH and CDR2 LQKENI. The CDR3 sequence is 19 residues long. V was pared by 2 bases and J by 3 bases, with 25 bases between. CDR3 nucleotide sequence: TGTGCCAGCTCACCAAAAACCCTCTTAGTCGAAGCGAATAAAGAGACCCAGTACTTC. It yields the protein CASSPKTLLVEANKETQYF.

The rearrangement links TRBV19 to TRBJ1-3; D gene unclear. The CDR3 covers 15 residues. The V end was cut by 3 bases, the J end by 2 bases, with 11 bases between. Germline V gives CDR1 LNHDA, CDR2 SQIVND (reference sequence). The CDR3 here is CASSIRMQAGNTIYF. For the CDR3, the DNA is TGTGCCAGTAGTATTCGTATGCAGGCTGGAAACACCATATATTTT.

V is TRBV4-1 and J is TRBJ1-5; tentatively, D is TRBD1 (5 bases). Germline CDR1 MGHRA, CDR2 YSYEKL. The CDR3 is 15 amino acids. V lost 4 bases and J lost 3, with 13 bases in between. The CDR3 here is CASSRNLGDNQPQHF. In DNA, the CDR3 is TGCGCCAGCAGCCGAAACCTAGGGGACAATCAGCCCCAGCATTTT.

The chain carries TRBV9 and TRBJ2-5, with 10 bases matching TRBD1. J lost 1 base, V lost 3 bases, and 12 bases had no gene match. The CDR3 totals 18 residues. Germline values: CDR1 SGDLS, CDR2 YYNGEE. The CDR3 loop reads CASSAGRWDRGTQETQYF. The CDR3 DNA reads TGTGCCAGCAGCGCCGGGAGATGGGACAGGGGAACCCAAGAGACCCAGTACTTC.

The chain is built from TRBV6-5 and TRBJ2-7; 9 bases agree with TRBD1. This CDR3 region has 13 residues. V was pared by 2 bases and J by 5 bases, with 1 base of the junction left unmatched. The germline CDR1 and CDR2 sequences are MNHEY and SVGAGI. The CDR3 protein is CASSYRTGDEQYF. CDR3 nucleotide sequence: TGTGCCAGCAGTTACCGGACAGGGGACGAGCAGTACTTC.

In DNA form, the CDR3 reads TGTGCCAGCAGCTCCCGCGCCGGGACTAACTATGGCTACACCTTC. It encodes CASSSRAGTNYGYTF. J is TRBJ1-2 and V is TRBV7-2; no clear D gene. Germline CDR1 and CDR2: SGHTA and FQGNSA. The CDR3 spans 15 residues. V shed 4 bases and J shed 0 bases, with 12 bases lying between them. Combining the CDR3 with reference TRBV7-2 and TRBJ1-2 gives the whole variable domain GAGVSQSPSNKVTEKGKDVELRCDPISGHTALYWYRQSLGQGLEFLIYFQGNSAPDKSGLPSDRFSAERTGGSVSTLTIQRTQQEDSAVYLCASSSRAGTNYGYTFGSGTRLTVV.

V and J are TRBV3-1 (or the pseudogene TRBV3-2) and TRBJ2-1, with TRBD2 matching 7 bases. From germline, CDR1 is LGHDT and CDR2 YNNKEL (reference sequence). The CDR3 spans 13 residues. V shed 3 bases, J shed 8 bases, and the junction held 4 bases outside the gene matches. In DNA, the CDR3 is TGTGCCAGCAGCCACTTGGCGGGGGATGAGCAGTTCTTC. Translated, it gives CASSHLAGDEQFF.

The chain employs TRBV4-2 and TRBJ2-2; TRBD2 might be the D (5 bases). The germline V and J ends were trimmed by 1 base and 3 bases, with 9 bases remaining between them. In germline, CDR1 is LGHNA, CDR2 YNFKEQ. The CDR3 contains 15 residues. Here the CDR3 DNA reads TGTGCCAGCAGCCAAGCGGACTCCTACACCGGGGAGCTGTTTTTT. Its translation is CASSQADSYTGELFF.

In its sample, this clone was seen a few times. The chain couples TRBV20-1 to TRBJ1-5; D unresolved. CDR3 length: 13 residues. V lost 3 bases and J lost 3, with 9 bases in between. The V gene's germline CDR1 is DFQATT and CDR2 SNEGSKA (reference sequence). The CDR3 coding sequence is TGCAGTGCTAGTAGAGTTCCCAATCAGCCCCAGCATTTT. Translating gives CSASRVPNQPQHF.

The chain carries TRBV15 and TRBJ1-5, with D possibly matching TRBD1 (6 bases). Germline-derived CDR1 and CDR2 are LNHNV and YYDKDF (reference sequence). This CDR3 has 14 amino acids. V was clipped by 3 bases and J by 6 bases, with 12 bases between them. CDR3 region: CATSREDRAQPQHF. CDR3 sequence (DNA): TGTGCCACCAGCAGGGAGGACAGAGCTCAGCCCCAGCATTTT.

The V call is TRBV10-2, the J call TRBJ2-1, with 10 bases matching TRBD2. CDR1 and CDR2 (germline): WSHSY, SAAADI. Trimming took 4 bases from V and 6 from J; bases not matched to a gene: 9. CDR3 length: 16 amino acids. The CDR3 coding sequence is TGCGCCAGCAGTGGAGGAACTAGCGGGACCGTCAATGAGCAGTTCTTC. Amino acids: CASSGGTSGTVNEQFF.

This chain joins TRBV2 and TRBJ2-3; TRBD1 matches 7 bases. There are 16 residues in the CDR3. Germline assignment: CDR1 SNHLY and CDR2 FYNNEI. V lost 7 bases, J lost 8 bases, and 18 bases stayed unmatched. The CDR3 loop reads CASKQQGLAFQGTQYF. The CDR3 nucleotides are TGTGCCAGCAAACAACAGGGGCTTGCCTTTCAAGGTACGCAGTATTTT.